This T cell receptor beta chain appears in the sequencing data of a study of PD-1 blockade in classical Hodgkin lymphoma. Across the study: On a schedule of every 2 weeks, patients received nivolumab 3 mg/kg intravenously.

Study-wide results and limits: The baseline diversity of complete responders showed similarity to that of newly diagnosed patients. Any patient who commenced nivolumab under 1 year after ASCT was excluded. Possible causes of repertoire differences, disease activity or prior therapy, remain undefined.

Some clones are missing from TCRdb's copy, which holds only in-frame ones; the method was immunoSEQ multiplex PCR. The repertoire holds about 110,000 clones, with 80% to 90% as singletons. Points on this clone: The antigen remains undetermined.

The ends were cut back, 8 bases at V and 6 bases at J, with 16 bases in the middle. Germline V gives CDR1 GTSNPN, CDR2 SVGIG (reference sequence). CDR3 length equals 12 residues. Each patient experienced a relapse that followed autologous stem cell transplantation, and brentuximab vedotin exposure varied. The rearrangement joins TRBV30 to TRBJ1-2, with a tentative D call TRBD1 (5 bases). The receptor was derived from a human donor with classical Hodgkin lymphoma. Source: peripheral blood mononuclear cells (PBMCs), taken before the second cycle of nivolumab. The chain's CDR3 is CAQTTGYDGYTF. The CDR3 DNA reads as TGTGCCCAAACTACAGGTTACGATGGCTACACCTTC.